The entry that follows covers one T cell receptor beta chain sequence. Germline V gives CDR1 SGHDT, CDR2 YYEEEE. Between the trimmed V and J ends, which lost 4 bases and 4 bases, there was a span of 11 bases. This CDR3 is 13 amino acids long. These data are taken from a study of CD8 T cells in Susac syndrome. RNA was extracted with the RNeasy kit, and a quantity of roughly 0.5 to 1 ug was reverse transcribed using random hexamers. In TCRdb, the immunoSEQ multiplex PCR reads were re-called with MiXCR into one record per CDR3 protein. The sample lists about 140,000 distinct CDR3 sequences; about 93% were seen once.

The sample taken for sequencing was CD8+ T cells from PBMCs. This TCR came from a human donor in good health. The chain employs TRBV5-6 and TRBJ2-5, with D perhaps being TRBD1 or TRBD2 (5 bases each). CDR3 sequence (DNA): TGTGCCAGCAGCGCAAGTGGGGGAGAGACCCAGTACTTC. Translation gives CASSASGGETQYF.